The 21 T cell receptor beta chains below were found in one sample sequenced in a study of blood T cell repertoires in COVID-19. TCRdb keeps only in-frame clones here, not all; method: immunoSEQ multiplex PCR. The sample holds tens of thousands of clones, less than 90% seen once. Specimen: peripheral blood. The receptors derive from a man between 65 and 85 years old with active COVID-19.

This clone was observed a few times. The gene calls are TRBV4-1 and TRBJ2-2; 8 bases map to TRBD1. J gave up 2 bases and V 3 bases, and 5 bases lay outside the gene matches. CDR3 length: 16 amino acids. Germline CDR1 MGHRA, CDR2 YSYEKL. The CDR3 DNA reads TGCGCCAGCAGCCAGAGGACAGGGAGAAACACCGGGGAGCTGTTTTTT. It yields the protein CASSQRTGRNTGELFF.

The V gene is TRBV19, the J gene TRBJ2-2; D not certain. The V end was cut by 4 bases, the J end by 2 bases, with 11 bases between. This CDR3 has 15 amino acids. The germline V gene has CDR1 LNHDA and CDR2 SQIVND (reference sequence). CDR3 amino acids: CASSTPMKNTGELFF. The CDR3 DNA sequence: TGTGCCAGTAGTACCCCTATGAAAAACACCGGGGAGCTGTTTTTT. Supplemented by reference TRBV19 and TRBJ2-2, the full variable domain reads DGGITQSPKYLFRKEGQNVTLSCEQNLNHDAMYWYRQDPGQGLRLIYYSQIVNDFQKGDIAEGYSVSREKKESFPLTVTSAQKNPTAFYLCASSTPMKNTGELFFGEGSRLTVL.

The V call is TRBV6-5, the J call TRBJ2-7; 9 bases map to TRBD2. Losses at the gene ends were 6 bases for V and 2 bases for J; bases not matched to a gene: 5. The CDR3 has 14 amino acids. The germline CDR1 and CDR2 sequences are MNHEY and SVGAGI. The CDR3 sequence: CASRSGRPTYEQYF. The DNA for the CDR3 is TGTGCCAGCAGAAGCGGGAGGCCTACCTACGAGCAGTACTTC.

The rearrangement links TRBV27 to TRBJ1-1; D possibly corresponds to TRBD1 (5 bases). Per germline, CDR1 MNHEY and CDR2 SMNVEV (reference sequence). The CDR3 contains 14 residues. V lost 2 bases, J lost 5 bases, and 12 bases lay in between. The CDR3 protein is CASSLGGLVTEAFF. In DNA, the CDR3 is TGTGCCAGCAGTTTAGGGGGGTTAGTGACTGAAGCTTTCTTT.

The chain has TRBV7-2 and TRBJ2-7; 13 bases align to TRBD2. With V trimmed by 2 bases and J by 3 bases, 1 base remained unmatched. Germline V lookup: CDR1 SGHTA, CDR2 FQGNSA. The CDR3 sequence is 15 residues long. CDR3: CASSLRTSGSYEQYF. The CDR3 nucleotides read TGTGCCAGCAGCTTACGGACTAGCGGGAGCTACGAGCAGTACTTC. Variable domain in full (rest from reference TRBV7-2 and TRBJ2-7): GAGVSQSPSNKVTEKGKDVELRCDPISGHTALYWYRQSLGQGLEFLIYFQGNSAPDKSGLPSDRFSAERTGGSVSTLTIQRTQQEDSAVYLCASSLRTSGSYEQYFGPGTRLTVT.

This clone was counted only a few times. The rearrangement links TRBV7-2 to TRBJ2-1; D gene uncertain. Deletions cut 1 base from V and 4 bases from J, with 11 bases between. The CDR3 extends over 15 amino acids. Looked up from germline, CDR1 is SGHTA and CDR2 is FQGNSA. The CDR3 loop reads CASSLGAVPYNEQFF. CDR3 bases: TGTGCCAGCAGCTTAGGGGCAGTCCCTTACAATGAGCAGTTCTTC.

This rearrangement joins TRBV7-9 to TRBJ1-1, with a possible D match to TRBD1 (5 bases). Germline CDR1 SEHNR, CDR2 FQNEAQ (reference sequence). This CDR3 spans 15 amino acids. V lost 4 bases, J lost 3 bases, and 15 bases lay in between. CDR3 residues: CASSSRQWGDTEAFF. The CDR3 DNA is TGTGCCAGCAGCTCCCGACAGTGGGGCGACACTGAAGCTTTCTTT.

The genes are TRBV7-9 and TRBJ2-3; D may be TRBD2 (6 bases). Deletions cut 5 bases from V and 0 bases from J, with 15 bases between. Germline V gives CDR1 SEHNR, CDR2 FQNEAQ (reference sequence). The CDR3 covers 16 residues. The CDR3 DNA follows: TGTGCCAGCAGCCCGCTCCGCGGGGCTAGCACAGATACGCAGTATTTT. It encodes CASSPLRGASTDTQYF.

By sample share, this clone is medium-sized (0.01 to 0.1%). The rearrangement uses TRBV29-1 and TRBJ1-5; possible D gene TRBD1, 5 bases. The CDR3 loop spans 16 amino acids. The ends were cut back, 4 bases at V and 3 bases at J, with 19 bases in the middle. Germline CDR1 SQVTM, CDR2 ANQGSEA. CDR3 region: CSVASGGANNNQPQHF. CDR3 coding DNA: TGCAGCGTTGCCTCCGGGGGAGCGAATAACAATCAGCCCCAGCATTTT.

The rearrangement links TRBV20-1 to TRBJ1-2; D is uncertain. V gave up 5 bases and J gave up 8 bases, with 9 bases separating them. CDR1 is DFQATT, CDR2 SNEGSKA, per germline (reference sequence). The CDR3 is made up of 10 amino acids. The chain's CDR3 is CSALERGYTF. The DNA for the CDR3 is TGCAGTGCTCTAGAAAGAGGCTACACCTTC.

The chain employs TRBV5-1 and TRBJ2-1, with TRBD2 matching 8 bases. This CDR3 has 16 amino acids. Looked up from germline, CDR1 is SGHRS and CDR2 is YFSETQ. The V gene end was trimmed by 0 bases and the J gene end by 2 bases; junction bases not matched to a gene: 4. CDR3 bases: TGCGCCAGCAGCTTGGCCCCGGGAGGGCCCTACAATGAGCAGTTCTTC. Encoded protein: CASSLAPGGPYNEQFF.

The chain is built from TRBV5-1 and TRBJ1-2, with D tentatively TRBD1 (5 bases). The CDR3 contains 15 residues. From germline, CDR1 is SGHRS and CDR2 YFSETQ. Trimming removed 1 base at V and 3 bases at J, with 13 bases between. CDR3 in amino acids: CASSLSWGPDYGYTF. For the CDR3, the DNA is TGCGCCAGCAGCTTGAGTTGGGGCCCAGACTATGGCTACACCTTC.

The CDR3 nucleotides read TGTGCCAGCAGCCAAGAAGTCGGGGAGGAGGTAGATACGCAGTATTTT. As protein: CASSQEVGEEVDTQYF. The rearrangement links TRBV3-1 (or the pseudogene TRBV3-2) to TRBJ2-3; D is possibly TRBD2 (6 bases). Trimming left V 0 bases short and J 5 bases short, with 15 bases between. CDR1 and CDR2 (germline): LGHDT, YNNKEL (reference sequence). The CDR3 spans 16 residues.

The chain uses TRBV18 and TRBJ1-4, with 8 bases matching TRBD1. CDR3 length: 15 residues. Germline values: CDR1 KGHSH, CDR2 LQKENI. V shed 6 bases and J 3 bases; nucleotides not matched to a gene: 6. The CDR3, as DNA: TGTGCCAGCTCCCCTCAGACAGGGGCTAATGAAAAACTGTTTTTT. Translating gives CASSPQTGANEKLFF.

This rearrangement joins TRBV19 to TRBJ2-5; 7 bases agree with TRBD2. J was trimmed by 2 bases and V by 5 bases; bases with no gene match: 11. CDR1 is LNHDA and CDR2 is SQIVND in the germline V gene (reference sequence). The CDR3 contains 16 residues. CDR3 sequence: CASSPRGVAGQETQYF. The CDR3 region has the DNA TGTGCCAGTAGTCCCCGGGGGGTGGCGGGACAAGAGACCCAGTACTTC.

The V call is TRBV3-1 (or the pseudogene TRBV3-2), the J call TRBJ1-4, with D possibly TRBD1 on 5 matching bases. V was trimmed by 1 base and J by 10 bases, leaving 13 bases between them. This CDR3 is built from 14 residues. Germline CDR1 reads LGHDT; CDR2 reads YNNKEL (reference sequence). CDR3 sequence reads: CASSQAAGRGKLFF. CDR3 in DNA: TGTGCCAGCAGCCAAGCAGCGGGACGGGGAAAACTGTTTTTT.

The chain combines TRBV3-1 (or the pseudogene TRBV3-2) with TRBJ2-2, with 7 nucleotides matching TRBD2. Unmatched junction bases numbered 8, after V lost 4 bases and J lost 6 bases. This CDR3 contains 15 residues. Germline CDR1 reads LGHDT; CDR2 reads YNNKEL (reference sequence). CDR3 coding DNA: TGTGCCAGCAGCCCGTCCGGGACTAATTCCGGGGAGCTGTTTTTT. This sequence encodes CASSPSGTNSGELFF.

The V call is TRBV6-5, the J call TRBJ1-1, with no clear D. Germline lookup yields CDR1 MNHEY and CDR2 SVGAGI. The CDR3 runs to 12 residues. Trimming pared 10 bases from V and 1 base from J, leaving 10 bases between. CDR3 region: CATGVGNTEAFF. The CDR3 DNA reads as TGTGCCACCGGGGTGGGGAACACTGAAGCTTTCTTT.

This clone was picked up a small number of times. Here the CDR3 DNA reads TGTGCCATCAGCCGAGGGGGACCTGGAAACACCATATATTTT. Residues: CAISRGGPGNTIYF. The chain links TRBV10-3 to TRBJ1-3; the D gene is possibly TRBD1 (6 bases). CDR1 and CDR2 (germline): ENHRY, SYGVKD. V dropped 6 bases and J dropped 2 bases, with 11 bases sitting between them. The CDR3 extends over 14 amino acids.

The rearrangement links TRBV6-6 to TRBJ1-4; weak D call: TRBD1 (6 bases). CDR1 and CDR2 (germline): MNHNY, SVGAGI (reference sequence). The V gene lost 2 bases and the J gene lost 8 bases, with 15 bases spanning the gap. The length of the CDR3 is 15 residues. CDR3 sequence reads: CASSYEAGRGEKLFF. CDR3 nucleotides: TGTGCCAGCAGTTACGAAGCTGGCAGGGGCGAAAAACTGTTTTTT.

The V and J genes are TRBV18 and TRBJ2-6; tentative D call: TRBD1 (6 bases). Germline V gives CDR1 KGHSH, CDR2 LQKENI. V lost 3 bases and J lost 3, with 24 bases in between. The CDR3 extends over 20 amino acids. The CDR3 sequence is CASSPIRSGTSVGGANVLTF. The CDR3 coding sequence is TGTGCCAGCTCACCCATCCGATCTGGGACATCCGTGGGTGGGGCCAACGTCCTGACTTTC.